This T cell receptor beta chain was identified in a study of CD8 T cells in Susac syndrome. The CDR3 extends over 12 amino acids. Between the trimmed V and J ends, which lost 5 bases and 5 bases, there was a span of 10 bases. The germline V gene encodes CDR1 SEHNR and CDR2 FQNEAQ (reference sequence). Random hexamers were used to reverse transcribe an amount of about 0.5 to 1 ug RNA. It was immunoSEQ multiplex PCR that amplified TCR beta CDR3 across 54 Vbeta and 13 Jbeta. TCRdb called the immunoSEQ multiplex PCR reads again in MiXCR, with one record for every CDR3 protein. The table shows about 280,000 distinct CDR3 sequences, with about 85% occurring only once. Sequencing of TCR beta was undertaken in CD8+ and CD4+ T cells derived from blood. The multiple sclerosis controls were treatment-naive patients, and their relapsing-remitting disease was stable or active.

The sequenced material came from CD8+ T cells from PBMCs. This receptor was taken from a human donor with multiple sclerosis. The V call is TRBV7-9, the J call TRBJ2-7, with D perhaps given as TRBD1 or TRBD2 (6 bases each). The chain's CDR3 is CASSRRGDEQYF. Here the CDR3 DNA reads TGTGCCAGCAGCCGTAGGGGGGACGAGCAGTACTTC.